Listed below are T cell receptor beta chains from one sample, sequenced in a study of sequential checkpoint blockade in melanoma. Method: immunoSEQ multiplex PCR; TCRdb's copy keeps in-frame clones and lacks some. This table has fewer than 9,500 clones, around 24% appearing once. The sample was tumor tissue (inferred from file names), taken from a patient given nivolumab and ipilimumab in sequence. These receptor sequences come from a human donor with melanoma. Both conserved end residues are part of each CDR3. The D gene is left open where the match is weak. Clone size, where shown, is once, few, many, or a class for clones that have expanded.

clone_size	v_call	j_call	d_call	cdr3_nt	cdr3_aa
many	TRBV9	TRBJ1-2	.	TGTGCCAGCAGCGTTGGAGGTTTGCGACTTTTTGGGAACTATGGCTACACCTTC	CASSVGGLRLFGNYGYTF
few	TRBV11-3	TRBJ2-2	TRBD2	TGTGCCAGCAGCTCCACGGGAGGGCCCGGGGAGCTGTTTTTT	CASSSTGGPGELFF
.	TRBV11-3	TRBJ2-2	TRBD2	TGTGCCAGCAGCTCTCCTGGGCGCCTAGCGGGCTCTATAGGATGGGAGCTGTTTTTT	CASSSPGRLAGSIGWELFF
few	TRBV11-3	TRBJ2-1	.	TGTGCCAGCAGCCCCGAAGCCAACTACAATGAGCAGTTCTTC	CASSPEANYNEQFF
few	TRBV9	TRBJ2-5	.	TGTGCCAGCAGCCCCCTGAGGGACCCTGGGGAGACCCAGTACTTC	CASSPLRDPGETQYF
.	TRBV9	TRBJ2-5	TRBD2	TGTGCCAGCAGCGTAGGAGGTAATAGCGGGGGAGAAGAGACCCAGTACTTC	CASSVGGNSGGEETQYF
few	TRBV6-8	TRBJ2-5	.	TGTGCCAGCAGCCGCCTATTGACCAGAGAGACCCAGTACTTC	CASSRLLTRETQYF
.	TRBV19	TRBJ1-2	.	TGTGCCAGTAGTATTCGCTCGTCGACCAACTATGGCTACACCTTC	CASSIRSSTNYGYTF
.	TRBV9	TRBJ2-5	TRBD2	TGTGCCAGCAGCGTGTCGGGGGGGAGAGAGACCCAGTACTTC	CASSVSGGRETQYF
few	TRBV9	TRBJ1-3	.	TGTGCCAGCAGCCCCACAGGGAGGGGAAACACCATATATTTT	CASSPTGRGNTIYF
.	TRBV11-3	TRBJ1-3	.	TGTGCCAGCAGCTCGGACGGGGCCACCTCTGGAAACACCATATATTTT	CASSSDGATSGNTIYF
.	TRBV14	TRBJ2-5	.	TGTGCCAGCAGCCAAGGATTAGGGAACATCGCCGACCAAGAGACCCAGTACTTC	CASSQGLGNIADQETQYF
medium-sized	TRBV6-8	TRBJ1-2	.	TGTGCCGGCACCCATGGCAGGGCGGGTGGCTACACCTTC	CAGTHGRAGGYTF
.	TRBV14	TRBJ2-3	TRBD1	TGTGCCAGCAGCCGGGACAGGACCCGAGATACGCAGTATTTT	CASSRDRTRDTQYF
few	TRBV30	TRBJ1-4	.	TGTGCCTGGAGTGAGGGGAATTTAGAAAAACTGTTTTTT	CAWSEGNLEKLFF
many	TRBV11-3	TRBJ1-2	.	TGTGCCAGCAGCCCAAGACAAGGCGTCCATGGCTACACCTTC	CASSPRQGVHGYTF
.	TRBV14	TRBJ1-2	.	TGTGCCAGCAGCCCTCTACGGTACAGACCCTTCTTCTATGGCTACACCTTC	CASSPLRYRPFFYGYTF
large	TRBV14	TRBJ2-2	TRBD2	TGTGCCAGCAGCCATCTGACACGGACTAGCGGAGAAAATACCGGGGAGCTGTTTTTT	CASSHLTRTSGENTGELFF
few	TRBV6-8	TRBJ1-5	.	TGTGCCAGCAGTTACGTTGGGGAGGGGAATCAGCCCCAGCATTTT	CASSYVGEGNQPQHF
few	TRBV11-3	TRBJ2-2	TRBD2	TGTGCCAGCAGCTTGGCCCTAGCGGGAGTAACCGGGGAGCTGTTTTTT	CASSLALAGVTGELFF
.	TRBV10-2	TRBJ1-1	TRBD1	TGCGCCAGCAGTGGGGGACAGGTGGGCACTGAAGCTTTCTTT	CASSGGQVGTEAFF
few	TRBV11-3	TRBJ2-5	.	TGTGCCAGCAGCTCTCATCGGGCGGGGATAACGAGAGGGGAGACCCAGTACTTC	CASSSHRAGITRGETQYF
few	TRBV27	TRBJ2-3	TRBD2	TGTGCCAGCAGTTTATCCGGACTAGCGGGAGATACGCAGTATTTT	CASSLSGLAGDTQYF
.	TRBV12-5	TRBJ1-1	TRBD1	TGTGCTAGTGGTTTAACACAGGGGACCACTGAAGCTTTCTTT	CASGLTQGTTEAFF
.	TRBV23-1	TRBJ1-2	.	TGCGCCAGCAGCTTGAACGGGAACTATGGCTACACCTTC	CASSLNGNYGYTF
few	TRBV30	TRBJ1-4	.	TGTGCCTGGAGTGTAGGGCGGGCAACTAATGAAAAACTGTTTTTT	CAWSVGRATNEKLFF
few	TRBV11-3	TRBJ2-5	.	TGTGCCAGCAGCTTCAATCGGTTGTTGGAGACCCAGTACTTC	CASSFNRLLETQYF
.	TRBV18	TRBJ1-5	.	TGTGCCAGCTCACTCGCCCCGGGGTCGCCCCAGCATTTT	CASSLAPGSPQHF
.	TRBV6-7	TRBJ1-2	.	TGTGCCAGCAGTGGGGGCTATGGCTACACCTTC	CASSGGYGYTF
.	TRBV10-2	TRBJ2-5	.	TGCGCCAGCAGTGATGGTAGGGTGGACGAGACCCAGTACTTC	CASSDGRVDETQYF
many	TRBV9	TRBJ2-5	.	TGTGCCAGCAGCGTAGGGGGCGGAAGCCAAGAGACCCAGTACTTC	CASSVGGGSQETQYF
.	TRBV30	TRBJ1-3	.	TGTGCCGTCCATTACAGGGAATCTGGAAACACCATATATTTT	CAVHYRESGNTIYF
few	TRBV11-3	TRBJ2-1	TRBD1	TGTGCCAGCAGCCTCCAACCCGTGACAGGGGGCAGTGAGCAGTTCTTC	CASSLQPVTGGSEQFF
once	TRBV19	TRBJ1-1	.	TGTGCCAGTAGTATTGCGGGCAGCCTGAACACTGAAGCTTTCTTT	CASSIAGSLNTEAFF
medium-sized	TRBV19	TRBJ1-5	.	TGTGCCAGTAGTTATGGGGGGATCAATCAGCCCCAGCATTTT	CASSYGGINQPQHF
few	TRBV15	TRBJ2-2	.	TGTGCCACCAGCAGAGATGACCAAGAGCCCACCGGGGAGCTGTTTTTT	CATSRDDQEPTGELFF
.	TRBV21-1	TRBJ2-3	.	TGTGCCAGCAGCTCGACCCGGGACAGGGATACAGATACGCAGTATTTT	CASSSTRDRDTDTQYF
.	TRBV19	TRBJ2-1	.	TGTGCCAGTAGTATTTGGGGAAATGAGCAGTTCTTC	CASSIWGNEQFF
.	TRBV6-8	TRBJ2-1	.	TGTGCCAGCAGTTACCGGGGGTACGATGAGCAGTTCTTC	CASSYRGYDEQFF
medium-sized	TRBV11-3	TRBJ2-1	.	TGTGCCAGCAGCTTTGGGGCTCTAGTCTCACCTGAGCAGTTCTTC	CASSFGALVSPEQFF
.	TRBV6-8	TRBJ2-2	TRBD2	TGTGCCAGCAGTTTACTAGCGGGGAACACCGGGGAGCTGTTTTTT	CASSLLAGNTGELFF
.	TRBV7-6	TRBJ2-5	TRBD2	TGTGCCAGCAGCCCTCGGGCTAGCGGAGTCCAAATTCAAGAGACCCAGTACTTC	CASSPRASGVQIQETQYF
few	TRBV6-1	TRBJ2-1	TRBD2	TGTGCCAGCAGTGAAGGGATACTAGCGGGAGAAGGGAATGAGCAGTTCTTC	CASSEGILAGEGNEQFF
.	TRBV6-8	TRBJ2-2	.	TGTGCCAGCAGAGGAGTTACCGGGGAGCTGTTTTTT	CASRGVTGELFF
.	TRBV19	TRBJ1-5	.	TGTGCCAGTAGTATAGCGGGGGAACGTAGCAATCAGCCCCAGCATTTT	CASSIAGERSNQPQHF
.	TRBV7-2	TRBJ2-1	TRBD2	TGTGCCAGCAGCCTCCCGCGGCCCTCTAGCGGGATTGGGTACAATGAGCAGTTCTTC	CASSLPRPSSGIGYNEQFF
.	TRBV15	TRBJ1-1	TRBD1	TGTGCCACCAGCTCTCGGACAGGGATGAGCACTGAAGCTTTCTTT	CATSSRTGMSTEAFF
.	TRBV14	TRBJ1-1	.	TGTGCCAGCAGCCGAGGCGGCTGGGGGGCTTTCTTT	CASSRGGWGAFF
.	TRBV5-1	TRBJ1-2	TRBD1	TGCGCCAGCAGCCCAGACAGGGACGACTTGAGTGAATCGGGTGGCTACACCTTC	CASSPDRDDLSESGGYTF
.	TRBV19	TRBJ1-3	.	TGTGCCAGTAGTGTTGCAACGGGGGGAAACACCATATATTTT	CASSVATGGNTIYF
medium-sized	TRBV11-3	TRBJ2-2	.	TGTGCCAGCAGCTCGGGGTTTTTGACCGGGGAGCTGTTTTTT	CASSSGFLTGELFF
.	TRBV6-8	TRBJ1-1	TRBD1	TGTGCCAGCAGCAACGGACAGGGGAACACTGAAGCTTTCTTT	CASSNGQGNTEAFF
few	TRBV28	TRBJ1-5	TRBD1	TGTGCCAGCAGTCTCTCCGGGACAGGGGAACAGCCCCAGCATTTT	CASSLSGTGEQPQHF
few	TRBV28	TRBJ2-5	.	TGTGCCAGCACCGGAGGACGGTCGTACCAAGAGACCCAGTACTTC	CASTGGRSYQETQYF
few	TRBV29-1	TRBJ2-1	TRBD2	TGCAGCGTTGAAGGGCCTCTAGCGGGCCACCCTAGCGATGAGCAGTTCTTC	CSVEGPLAGHPSDEQFF